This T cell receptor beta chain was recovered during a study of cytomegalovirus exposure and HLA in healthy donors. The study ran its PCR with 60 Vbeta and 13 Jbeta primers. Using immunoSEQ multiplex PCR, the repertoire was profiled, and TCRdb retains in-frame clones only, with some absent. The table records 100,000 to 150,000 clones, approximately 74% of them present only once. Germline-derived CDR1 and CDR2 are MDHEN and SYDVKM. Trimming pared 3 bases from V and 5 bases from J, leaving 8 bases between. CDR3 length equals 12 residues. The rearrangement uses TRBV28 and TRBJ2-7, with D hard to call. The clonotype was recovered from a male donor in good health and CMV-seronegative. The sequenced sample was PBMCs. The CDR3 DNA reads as TGTGCCAGCAGTTTTTTAAGCAACGAGCAGTACTTC. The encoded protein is CASSFLSNEQYF. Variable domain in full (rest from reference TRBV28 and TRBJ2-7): DVKVTQSSRYLVKRTGEKVFLECVQDMDHENMFWYRQDPGLGLRLIYFSYDVKMKEKGDIPEGYSVSREKKERFSLILESASTNQTSMYLCASSFLSNEQYFGPGTRLTVT.